A selection of T cell receptor beta chains follows, all from one sample in a study of T cell responses to AZD1222 COVID-19 vaccine. Sequenced by immunoSEQ multiplex PCR; TCRdb stores in-frame clones only, minus some. The sample has roughly 110,000 clones, around 87% seen once. The material sequenced was peripheral blood, taken on day 0 of AZD1222 vaccination. Receptors were obtained from an adult in good health. The CDR3 runs from the conserved cysteine through the conserved F or W. Fields, in order: CDR3 length, J gene, D gene, V gene, CDR3 protein. A D gene is named only where the DNA matches it firmly.

12 | TRBJ1-2 | . | TRBV3-1/TRBV3-2 | CASSQQVYGYTF
13 | TRBJ2-5 | . | TRBV29-1 | CSVRGGGRETQYF
12 | TRBJ2-3 | . | TRBV28 | CASSSLTDTQYF
17 | TRBJ2-7 | . | TRBV5-6 | CASSLSGLVAASYEQYF
17 | TRBJ1-3 | TRBD1 | TRBV6-6 | CASSPADRGDSGNTIYF
15 | TRBJ2-7 | . | TRBV21-1 | CASSKVGGNSYEQYF
17 | TRBJ2-1 | TRBD2 | TRBV5-4 | CASSPVSGAGAYNEQFF
14 | TRBJ2-7 | . | TRBV15 | CATSRVGTAPEQYF
14 | TRBJ1-4 | TRBD1 | TRBV6-5 | CASRPGTANEKLFF
15 | TRBJ2-3 | . | TRBV5-6 | CASSLNLGLTDTQYF
12 | TRBJ2-7 | TRBD2 | TRBV29-1 | CSVTSGTYEQYF
13 | TRBJ2-1 | . | TRBV7-2 | CASSRDPFNEQFF
15 | TRBJ2-3 | TRBD2 | TRBV5-1 | CASTGLAGSTDTQYF
12 | TRBJ1-1 | . | TRBV7-3 | CASSFGQSEAFF
12 | TRBJ2-1 | TRBD2 | TRBV29-1 | CSELAGPWEQFF
15 | TRBJ1-2 | . | TRBV5-4 | CASRTQTGENYGYTF
17 | TRBJ2-1 | TRBD1 | TRBV27 | CASRRTGLRSSYNEQFF
14 | TRBJ1-2 | . | TRBV12-5 | CASGLGGVGYGYTF
13 | TRBJ2-7 | . | TRBV30 | CAWSVLDSYEQYF
16 | TRBJ2-1 | . | TRBV7-8 | CASSYIGRGGYNEQFF
11 | TRBJ2-3 | . | TRBV29-1 | CSVEDPPTQYF
14 | TRBJ2-5 | TRBD1 | TRBV9 | CASSTTGRQETQYF